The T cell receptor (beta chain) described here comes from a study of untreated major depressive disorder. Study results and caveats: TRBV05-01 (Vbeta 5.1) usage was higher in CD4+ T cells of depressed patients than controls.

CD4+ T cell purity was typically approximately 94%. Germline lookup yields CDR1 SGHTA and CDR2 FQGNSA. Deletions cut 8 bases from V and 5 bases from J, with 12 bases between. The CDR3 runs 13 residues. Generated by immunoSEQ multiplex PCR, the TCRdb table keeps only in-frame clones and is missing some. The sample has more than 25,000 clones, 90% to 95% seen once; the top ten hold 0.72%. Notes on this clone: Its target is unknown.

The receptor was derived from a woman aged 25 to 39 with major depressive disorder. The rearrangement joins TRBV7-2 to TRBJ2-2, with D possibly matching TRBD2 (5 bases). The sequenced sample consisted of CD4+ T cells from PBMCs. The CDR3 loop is CASSSGGTGELFF. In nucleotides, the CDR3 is TGTGCCAGCTCCAGCGGCGGAACCGGGGAGCTGTTTTTT.